This TCR beta chain was recovered during a study of blood T cell repertoires in COVID-19. Study at large: Whether acute or convalescent, the COVID-19 samples came from the United States, Italy and Spain.

Trimming removed 8 bases from V and 7 bases from J, with 16 bases in between. CDR3 length: 13 amino acids. Original processing methods: Cell counts per sample came from amplifying reference gene primers. Using immunoSEQ multiplex PCR, the repertoire was profiled, and TCRdb retains in-frame clones only, with some absent. The D gene and trimming were derived from the DNA, and the V and J assignments and clone size from that table. The sample consists of some 90,000 clones, around 82% of them appearing once. The chain joins TRBV12-3 or TRBV12-4 to TRBJ2-3; D unclear. Sequenced: peripheral blood. The receptor comes from a man aged 65 to 79 with active or convalescent COVID-19. DNA for the CDR3: TGTGCCAGCCGGAGCTCGCCCACTTATACGCAGTATTTT. Translation: CASRSSPTYTQYF.